Presented here are 13 T cell receptor beta chains from one specimen sequenced in a study of CXCR3-negative and CXCR3-positive naive CD8 T cells. UMI-labeled 5' RACE TRB cDNA libraries were prepared from the cells. Following a re-call of the 5' RACE reads, TCRdb has one entry per CDR3 protein and lacks DNA. The table lists about 41,000 distinct CDR3 sequences. The specimen sequenced was naive CXCR3- CD8+ T cells from blood. Noted subset: CD45RO-CCR7+CD27+CD95- naive CD8+ T cells lacking CXCR3 (TNR3-). The receptors come from a human donor in good health. Some clones in this sample may be carry-over from other donors' samples.

The chain has TRBV6-5 and TRBJ2-3; lacking DNA, the TRBD1 call made by TCRdb goes unchecked. CDR3 size: 18 residues. Germline values: CDR1 MNHEY, CDR2 SVGAGI. CDR3 protein: CASSPSGGWYASTDTQYF.

V and J are TRBV2 and TRBJ2-1; the TCRdb call, TRBD1, lacks DNA for checking. Germline V gives CDR1 SNHLY, CDR2 FYNNEI. This CDR3 spans 16 amino acids. This CDR3 is CASSGAWGSSSNEQFF.

This rearrangement joins TRBV7-9 to TRBJ2-7; TCRdb designates TRBD1, a call that cannot be tested without DNA. This CDR3 is built from 12 residues. Per germline, CDR1 SEHNR and CDR2 FQNEAQ (reference sequence). This chain's CDR3 is CASSPGGYEQYF.

CDR3 in amino acids: CASSSSGYEAFF. The chain is built from TRBV12-2 and TRBJ1-1; the D call from TCRdb, TRBD1, cannot be confirmed without DNA. TRBV12-2 is a known pseudogene. The CDR3 has 12 amino acids.

This chain joins TRBV6-6 and TRBJ2-2. Per germline, CDR1 MNHNY and CDR2 SVGAGI (reference sequence). The CDR3 loop spans 14 amino acids. CDR3: CASSYSLVAGELFF.

The CDR3 loop reads CASSPATYQETQYF. This chain uses TRBV5-1 with TRBJ2-5. This CDR3 contains 14 residues. Germline CDR1 SGHRS, CDR2 YFSETQ.

The CDR3 here is CASSYWGGYEQYF. The chain couples TRBV7-2 to TRBJ2-7; TCRdb lists TRBD1, though no DNA is available to test this call. CDR3 size: 13 residues. From germline, CDR1 is SGHTA and CDR2 FQGNSA.

The chain carries TRBV28 and TRBJ2-7; there is no DNA to check the TCRdb D call of TRBD1. CDR3 length: 13 amino acids. Per the germline V gene, CDR1 is MDHEN and CDR2 is SYDVKM. The CDR3 sequence is CAARQGGDYEQYF.

The chain uses TRBV6-2 or TRBV6-3 and TRBJ2-1. The germline CDR1 and CDR2 sequences are MNHEY and SVGEGT. The CDR3 runs to 15 residues. The CDR3 here is CASSYSGVPLNEQFF.

J is TRBJ2-7 and V is TRBV7-2; without DNA, the TCRdb call of TRBD1 cannot be checked. Germline CDR1 is SGHTA and CDR2 is FQGNSA. The CDR3 length is 15 residues. The CDR3 spells CASSESPGGTYEQYF.

The V and J genes are TRBV29-1 and TRBJ2-7; TCRdb picks TRBD1, but there is no DNA to check that call. The CDR3 extends over 13 amino acids. CDR1 SQVTM and CDR2 ANQGSEA come from the germline V gene. The CDR3 is CSVEGTLGYEQYF.

The chain couples TRBV5-5 to TRBJ1-1; TCRdb's assignment of TRBD1 cannot be checked, as there is no DNA. CDR1 SGHKS and CDR2 YYEKEE come from the germline V gene (reference sequence). The CDR3 length is 19 residues. The chain's CDR3 is CASSLAYPYGGRGNTEAFF.

This sequence joins TRBV10-3 and TRBJ1-1; the D gene TCRdb calls, TRBD1, cannot be checked with no DNA. Germline V gene data show CDR1 as ENHRY and CDR2 as SYGVKD. CDR3 length equals 13 residues. The CDR3 is CATWGFSATEAFF.